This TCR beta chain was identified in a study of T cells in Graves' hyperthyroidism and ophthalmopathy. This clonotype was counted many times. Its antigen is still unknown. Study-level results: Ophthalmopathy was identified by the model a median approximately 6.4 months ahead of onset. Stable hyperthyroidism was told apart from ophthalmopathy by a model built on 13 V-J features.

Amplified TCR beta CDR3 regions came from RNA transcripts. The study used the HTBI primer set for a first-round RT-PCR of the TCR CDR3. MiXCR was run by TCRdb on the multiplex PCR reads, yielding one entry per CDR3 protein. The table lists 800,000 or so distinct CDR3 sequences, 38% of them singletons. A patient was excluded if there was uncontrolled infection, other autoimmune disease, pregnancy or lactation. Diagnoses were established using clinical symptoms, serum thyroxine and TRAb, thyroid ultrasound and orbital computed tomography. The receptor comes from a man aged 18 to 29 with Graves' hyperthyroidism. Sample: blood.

The CDR3 DNA reads TGTGCCAGTAGTATGAACCAGTACGAGCAGTACTTC. Amino acids: CASSMNQYEQYF. The chain links TRBV19 to TRBJ2-7, with unresolved D. The V gene lost 3 bases and the J gene lost 4 bases, with 7 bases spanning the gap. The CDR3 loop spans 12 amino acids. CDR1 is LNHDA and CDR2 is SQIVND in the germline V gene (reference sequence). The full variable domain, rest sourced from reference TRBV19 and TRBJ2-7, is DGGITQSPKYLFRKEGQNVTLSCEQNLNHDAMYWYRQDPGQGLRLIYYSQIVNDFQKGDIAEGYSVSREKKESFPLTVTSAQKNPTAFYLCASSMNQYEQYFGPGTRLTVT.